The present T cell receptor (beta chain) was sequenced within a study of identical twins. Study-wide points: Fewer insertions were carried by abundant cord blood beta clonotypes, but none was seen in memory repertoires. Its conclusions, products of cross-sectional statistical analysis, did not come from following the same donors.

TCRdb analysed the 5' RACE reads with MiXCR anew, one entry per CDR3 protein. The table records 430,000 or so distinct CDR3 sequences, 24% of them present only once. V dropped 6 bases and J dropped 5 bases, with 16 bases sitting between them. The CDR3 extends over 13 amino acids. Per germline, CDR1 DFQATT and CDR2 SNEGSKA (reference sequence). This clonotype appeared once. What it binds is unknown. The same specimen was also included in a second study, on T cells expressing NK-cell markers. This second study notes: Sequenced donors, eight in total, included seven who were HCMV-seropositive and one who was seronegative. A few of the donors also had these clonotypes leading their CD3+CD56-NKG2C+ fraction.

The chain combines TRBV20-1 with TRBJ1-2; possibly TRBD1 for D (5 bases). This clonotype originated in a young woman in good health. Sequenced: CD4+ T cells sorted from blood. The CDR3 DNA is TGCAGTGCCAGGGCGCAGGGTCCATATGGCTACACCTTC. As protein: CSARAQGPYGYTF.